The 16 T cell receptor beta chains listed next were all sequenced from one sample in a study of shared clonotypes between healthy human individuals. Sequencing used immunoSEQ multiplex PCR; TCRdb keeps in-frame clones, though not all of them. The data show about 490,000 clones, around 85% seen once. Input material: PBMCs. The receptor set was obtained from a woman aged 40 to 55 in good health. Some clones in this sample may be carry-over from other donors' samples.

A note on this clone: The likely explanation is a read error, given a far larger clone one base away. Other nucleotide sequences from this sample produce the same CDR3. The chain recombines TRBV4-3 with TRBJ1-2; a weak D match, TRBD1 (5 bases). The CDR3 is 14 residues long. Germline V CDR1 and CDR2: LGHNA, YSLEER. The V gene lost 4 bases and the J gene lost 2 bases, with 11 bases spanning the gap. CDR3 region: CASSLTETNYGYTF. The CDR3 nucleotides read TGCGCCAGCAGCCTGACAGAAACCAACTATGGCTACACCTTC.

About this clone itself: A far larger clone is only one base removed, so a read error is likely. The sample holds other DNA sequences that translate to the same CDR3. The CDR3 loop reads CAVSGRASYEQYF. The CDR3 coding sequence is TGTGCCGTTAGCGGGAGGGCATCTTACGAGCAGTACTTC. The rearrangement uses TRBV30 and TRBJ2-7; 11 bases map to TRBD2. The V and J ends lost 8 bases and 4 bases, in that order; junction bases with no gene match: 7. CDR1 and CDR2 from the germline V gene are GTSNPN and SVGIG (reference sequence). This CDR3 spans 13 amino acids.

This clone was seen a handful of times. The V and J genes are TRBV6-4 and TRBJ2-2; TRBD2 matches 10 bases. CDR1 MRHNA and CDR2 SNTAGT come from the germline V gene. After removal of 0 bases from V and 6 bases from J, the junction contained 1 base not matched to a gene. The CDR3 loop spans 15 amino acids. CDR3 in DNA: TGTGCCAGCAGTGACTCAGCGGGAGGGCCCGGGGAGCTGTTTTTT. Protein: CASSDSAGGPGELFF.

CDR3 residues: CASSVRLSGQPYEQYF. CDR3 coding DNA: TGTGCCAGCAGTGTCCGGTTATCGGGACAGCCTTACGAGCAGTACTTC. The genes are TRBV2 and TRBJ2-7; TRBD1 aligns across 7 bases. J was trimmed by 4 bases and V by 4 bases; bases with no gene match: 13. Germline CDR1 is SNHLY and CDR2 is FYNNEI. CDR3 length equals 16 residues.

The V and J genes are TRBV19 and TRBJ2-7; D remains ambiguous. Trimming stripped 7 bases from V and 3 bases from J, with 16 bases between. Germline CDR1 is LNHDA and CDR2 is SQIVND (reference sequence). The CDR3 contains 14 residues. Here the CDR3 reads CASKEAMANYEQYF. The CDR3 DNA follows: TGTGCCAGTAAGGAAGCGATGGCAAACTACGAGCAGTACTTC.

A word on this clone: A much bigger clone sits one base away, suggesting this may be a read error. Additional DNA sequences in this sample encode the identical CDR3. V is TRBV5-1 and J is TRBJ2-3; TRBD2 might be the D (6 bases). This CDR3 region has 18 residues. Germline CDR1 is SGHRS and CDR2 is YFSETQ. The V gene lost 4 bases and the J gene lost 0 bases, with 21 bases spanning the gap. This CDR3 is CASSLLRGYGRSTDTQYF. DNA for the CDR3: TGCGCCAGCAGCCTCCTACGTGGTTACGGGAGAAGCACAGATACGCAGTATTTT.

The gene calls are TRBV27 and TRBJ2-7, with D possibly being TRBD1 (6 bases). Germline V gives CDR1 MNHEY, CDR2 SMNVEV (reference sequence). The ends were cut back, 4 bases at V and 0 bases at J, with 10 bases in the middle. This CDR3 comprises 14 residues. CDR3 nucleotides: TGTGCCAGCAGTTACCAGGGGACCTCCTACGAGCAGTACTTC. Translated, it gives CASSYQGTSYEQYF.

This rearrangement joins TRBV6-5 to TRBJ2-1; no clear D gene. The CDR3 has 12 residues. The V gene's germline CDR1 is MNHEY and CDR2 SVGAGI. Trimming removed 2 bases at V and 9 bases at J, with 8 bases between. The CDR3 coding sequence is TGTGCCAGCAGTTACGGCTTGGGTGAGCAGTTCTTC. Residues: CASSYGLGEQFF.

Comments on this clone: This specimen includes other DNA sequences encoding the same CDR3. V and J are TRBV5-1 and TRBJ2-1; no definite D call. V lost 3 bases to trimming and J lost 0 bases, with 4 bases between them. This CDR3 is built from 13 residues. From germline, CDR1 is SGHRS and CDR2 YFSETQ. In DNA, the CDR3 is TGCGCCAGCAGCTGGGACTCCTACAATGAGCAGTTCTTC. Protein product: CASSWDSYNEQFF.

This chain connects TRBV29-1 to TRBJ2-3, with a weak D call TRBD2 (7 bases). CDR1 SQVTM and CDR2 ANQGSEA come from the germline V gene. The V gene lost 8 bases and the J gene lost 4 bases, with 16 bases spanning the gap. The CDR3 covers 13 residues. The CDR3 DNA sequence: TGCAGCTGGGGGGGCGGGATCGCAGATACGCAGTATTTT. It codes for CSWGGGIADTQYF.

This clone was picked up one time. The chain is built from TRBV30 and TRBJ2-2, with D possibly being TRBD1 (5 bases). Trimming stripped 3 bases from V and 6 bases from J, with 20 bases between. Germline V gene lookup returns CDR1 GTSNPN and CDR2 SVGIG (reference sequence). The CDR3 contains 16 residues. The CDR3: CAWSGQGGFSAGELFF. Written as DNA, the CDR3 is TGTGCCTGGAGCGGGCAGGGTGGTTTTTCAGCCGGGGAGCTGTTTTTT.

The genes are TRBV18 and TRBJ2-1; 10 bases match TRBD1. This CDR3 contains 18 residues. Unmatched junction bases numbered 15, after V lost 6 bases and J lost 4 bases. Germline V gene data show CDR1 as KGHSH and CDR2 as LQKENI. The CDR3 sequence is CASSTGQGTWKGYNEQFF. In DNA form, the CDR3 reads TGTGCCAGCTCGACGGGACAGGGGACTTGGAAGGGTTACAATGAGCAGTTCTTC.

The J gene is TRBJ2-7, the V gene TRBV7-9; D unresolved. The germline gives CDR1 SEHNR, CDR2 FQNEAQ (reference sequence). With 1 base removed from V and 5 bases from J, the gap between germline ends came to 15 bases. The CDR3 totals 15 residues. The CDR3 DNA reads as TGTGCCAGCAGCTTAGGGGAAGGGAACGTCGACGAGCAGTACTTC. This encodes CASSLGEGNVDEQYF.

This chain uses TRBV11-1 with TRBJ1-2, with 9 bases matching TRBD1. V lost 3 bases, J lost 4 bases, and 9 bases stayed unmatched. The length of the CDR3 is 16 residues. Per the germline V gene, CDR1 is SGHAT and CDR2 is FQDESV (reference sequence). The CDR3 DNA reads as TGTGCCAGCAGCTTGGGGGACAGGGAACCCGGCTATGGCTACACCTTC. It translates to CASSLGDREPGYGYTF.

The V call is TRBV28, the J call TRBJ1-2; D is possibly TRBD1 (5 bases). Germline V CDR1 and CDR2: MDHEN, SYDVKM. Trimming stripped 8 bases from V and 2 bases from J, with 9 bases between. This CDR3 is built from 12 residues. The CDR3 nucleotides are TGTGCCAGCGAGGACACGAACTATGGCTACACCTTC. Its protein product is CASEDTNYGYTF.

This clone was recorded a few times. In DNA, the CDR3 is TGTGCCAGCAGCGATCGCAGGGATTCGAGAGAAAAACTGTTTTTT. It is translated as CASSDRRDSREKLFF. The chain joins TRBV9 to TRBJ1-4; D possibly corresponds to TRBD1 (5 bases). CDR1 SGDLS and CDR2 YYNGEE come from the germline V gene. Trimming pared 3 bases from V and 8 bases from J, leaving 17 bases between. The CDR3 contains 15 residues. Combining the CDR3 with reference TRBV9 and TRBJ1-4 gives the whole variable domain DSGVTQTPKHLITATGQRVTLRCSPRSGDLSVYWYQQSLDQGLQFLIQYYNGEERAKGNILERFSAQQFPDLHSELNLSSLELGDSALYFCASSDRRDSREKLFFGSGTQLSVL.